Given below is one T cell receptor beta chain in context. As yet, its antigen is unknown. The data originate from a study of OX40 agonist ivuxolimab in advanced cancers. On the study more broadly: Ivuxolimab, an antibody that agonizes OX40 (CD134), was administered to the patients. Having had anti-PD-1, anti-PD-L1 or anti-CTLA-4 therapy before was allowed, and approximately 40% had some. Patients were dosed intravenously with ivuxolimab at 0.01 to 10 mg/kg every 2 weeks.

V was pared by 3 bases and J by 3 bases, with 13 bases of the junction left unmatched. The CDR3 covers 18 residues. Germline CDR1 and CDR2: SGHRS and YFSETQ. Points from the study as a whole: Compared with others, partial responders at 0.1-3.0 mg/kg displayed clonal expansion among the lowest.

Clones were read by immunoSEQ multiplex PCR, and TCRdb kept only the in-frame ones, dropping some. The sample lists approximately 28,000 clones, 86% occurring once. The genes are TRBV5-1 and TRBJ2-1; TRBD1 matches at 9 bases. The sample was CD4+ or CD8+ T cells sorted from blood, taken in a trial of the OX40 agonist ivuxolimab. This clonotype originated in an adult with an advanced solid tumor such as melanoma, head and neck, liver or kidney cancer. CDR3 loop: CASSSGTGHNPIYNEQFF. The CDR3 DNA sequence: TGCGCCAGCAGCTCCGGGACAGGGCACAACCCCATCTACAATGAGCAGTTCTTC. Based on the CDR3 plus reference TRBV5-1 and TRBJ2-1, the full variable domain is KAGVTQTPRYLIKTRGQQVTLSCSPISGHRSVSWYQQTPGQGLQFLFEYFSETQRNKGNFPGRFSGRQFSNSRSEMNVSTLELGDSALYLCASSSGTGHNPIYNEQFFGPGTRLTVL.